A few counts support the clone carrying this TCR beta chain. No antigen is known for it. The data derive from a study of PD-1 blockade in mismatch repair-deficient tumors. The wider study: Patients had approximately 13 mismatch repair-deficient cancer types and were previously treated and progressing.

Mismatch repair deficiency was confirmed in all patients, by PCR or immunohistochemistry. TCRs were sequenced from a few patients responding to pembrolizumab. Profiled with immunoSEQ multiplex PCR; TCRdb holds only in-frame clones, not every one. The sample records approximately 79,000 clones, 70% to 90% being singletons. The germline CDR1 and CDR2 sequences are GTSNPN and SVGIG (reference sequence). The junction had 1 base not matched to a gene; V was cut back by 4 bases and J by 1 base. This CDR3 spans 13 amino acids. Study-level points and caveats: Tumor-resident clones, often absent from pretreatment blood, expanded after pembrolizumab and then contracted.

The sample was peripheral blood, taken 44 weeks after starting pembrolizumab. The clonotype comes from an adult with mismatch repair-deficient cancer. This chain links TRBV30 with TRBJ1-5; 7 bases agree with TRBD1. CDR3 residues: CAWTTGSNQPQHF. The CDR3 DNA reads as TGTGCCTGGACGACAGGGAGCAATCAGCCCCAGCATTTT. Based on the CDR3 plus reference TRBV30 and TRBJ1-5, the full variable domain is SQTIHQWPATLVQPVGSPLSLECTVEGTSNPNLYWYRQAAGRGLQLLFYSVGIGQISSEVPQNLSASRPQDRQFILSSKKLLLSDSGFYLCAWTTGSNQPQHFGDGTRLSIL.